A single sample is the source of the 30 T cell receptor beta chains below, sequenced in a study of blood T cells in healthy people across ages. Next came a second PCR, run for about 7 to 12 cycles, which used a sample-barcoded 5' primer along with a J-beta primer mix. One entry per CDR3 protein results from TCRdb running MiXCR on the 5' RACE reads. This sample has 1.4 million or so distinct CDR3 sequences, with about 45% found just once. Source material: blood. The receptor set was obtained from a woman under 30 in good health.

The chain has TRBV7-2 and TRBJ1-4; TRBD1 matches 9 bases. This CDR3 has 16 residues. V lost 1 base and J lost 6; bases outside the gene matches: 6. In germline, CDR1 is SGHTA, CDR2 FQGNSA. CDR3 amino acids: CASSLVGTGRDEKLFF. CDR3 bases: TGTGCCAGCAGCTTAGTTGGGACAGGGCGGGATGAAAAACTGTTTTTT.

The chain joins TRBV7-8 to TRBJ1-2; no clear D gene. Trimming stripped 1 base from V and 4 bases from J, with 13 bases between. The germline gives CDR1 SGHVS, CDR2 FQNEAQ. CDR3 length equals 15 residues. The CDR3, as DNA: TGTGCCAGCAGCTTAGGATTTAATGAGGGCTATGGCTACACCTTC. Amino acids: CASSLGFNEGYGYTF.

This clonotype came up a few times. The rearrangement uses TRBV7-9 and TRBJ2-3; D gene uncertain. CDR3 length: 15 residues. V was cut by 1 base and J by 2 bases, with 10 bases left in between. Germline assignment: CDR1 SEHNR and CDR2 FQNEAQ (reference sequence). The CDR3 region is CASSLVGAFTDTQYF. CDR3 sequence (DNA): TGTGCCAGCAGCTTAGTTGGCGCTTTCACAGATACGCAGTATTTT.

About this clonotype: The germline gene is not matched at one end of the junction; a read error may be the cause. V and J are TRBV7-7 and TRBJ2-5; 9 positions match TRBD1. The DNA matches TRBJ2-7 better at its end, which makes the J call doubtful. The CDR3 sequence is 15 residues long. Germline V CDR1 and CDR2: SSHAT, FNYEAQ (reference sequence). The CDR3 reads CASSLGTGNFYEQYF. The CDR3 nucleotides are TGTGCTAGCAGCTTAGGGACAGGGAATTTCTACGAGCAGTACTTC.

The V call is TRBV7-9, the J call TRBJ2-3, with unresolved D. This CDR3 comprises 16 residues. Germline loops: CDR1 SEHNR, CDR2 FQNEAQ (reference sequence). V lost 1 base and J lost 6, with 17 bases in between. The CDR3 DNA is TGTGCCAGCAGCTTAGAGGTAGCCCCTCCCTACGATACGCAGTATTTT. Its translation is CASSLEVAPPYDTQYF.

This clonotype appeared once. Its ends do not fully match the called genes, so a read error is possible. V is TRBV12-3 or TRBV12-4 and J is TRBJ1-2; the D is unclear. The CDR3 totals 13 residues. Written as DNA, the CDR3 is TGTGTCAGCAGTTTAGCAGCTAACTATGGCTACACCTTC. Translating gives CVSSLAANYGYTF.

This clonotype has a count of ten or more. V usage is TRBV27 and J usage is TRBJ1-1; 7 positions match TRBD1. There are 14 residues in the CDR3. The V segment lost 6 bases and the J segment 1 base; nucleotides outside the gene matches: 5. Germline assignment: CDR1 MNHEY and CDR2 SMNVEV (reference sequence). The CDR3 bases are TGTGCCAGCAGCTCCCGGACAGGGAACACTGAAGCTTTCTTT. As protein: CASSSRTGNTEAFF.

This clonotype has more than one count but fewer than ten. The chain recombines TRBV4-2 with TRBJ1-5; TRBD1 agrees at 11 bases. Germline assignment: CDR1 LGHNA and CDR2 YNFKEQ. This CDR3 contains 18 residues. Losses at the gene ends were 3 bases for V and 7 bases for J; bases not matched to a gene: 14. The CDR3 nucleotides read TGTGCCAGCAGCCAGGAGCGACTCGGACAGGGGGCATTCCAGCCCCAGCATTTT. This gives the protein CASSQERLGQGAFQPQHF.

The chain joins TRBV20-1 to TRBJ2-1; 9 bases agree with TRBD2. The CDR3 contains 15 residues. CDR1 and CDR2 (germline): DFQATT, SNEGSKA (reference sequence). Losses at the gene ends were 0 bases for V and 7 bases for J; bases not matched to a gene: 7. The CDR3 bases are TGCAGTGCTAGAGAAGCCCCTAGCGGGATTAATGAGCAGTTCTTC. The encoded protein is CSAREAPSGINEQFF.

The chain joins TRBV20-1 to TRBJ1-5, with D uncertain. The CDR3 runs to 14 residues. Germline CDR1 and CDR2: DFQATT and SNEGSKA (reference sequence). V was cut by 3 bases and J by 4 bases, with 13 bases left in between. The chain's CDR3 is CSASSRRDNQPQHF. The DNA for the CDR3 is TGCAGTGCTAGCTCTCGCCGAGATAATCAGCCCCAGCATTTT.

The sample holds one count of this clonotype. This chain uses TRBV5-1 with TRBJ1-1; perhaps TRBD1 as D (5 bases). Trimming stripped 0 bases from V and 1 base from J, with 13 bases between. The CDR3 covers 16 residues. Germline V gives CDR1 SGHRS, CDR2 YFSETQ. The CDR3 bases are TGCGCCAGCAGCTTGGGGGGCAGGAGGACGAACACTGAAGCTTTCTTT. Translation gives CASSLGGRRTNTEAFF.

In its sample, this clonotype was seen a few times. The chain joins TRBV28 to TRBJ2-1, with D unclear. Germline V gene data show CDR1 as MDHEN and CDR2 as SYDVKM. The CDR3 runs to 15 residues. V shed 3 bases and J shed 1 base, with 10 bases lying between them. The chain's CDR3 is CASSFGQRSYNEQFF. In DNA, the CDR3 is TGTGCCAGCAGTTTCGGCCAGCGATCCTACAATGAGCAGTTCTTC.

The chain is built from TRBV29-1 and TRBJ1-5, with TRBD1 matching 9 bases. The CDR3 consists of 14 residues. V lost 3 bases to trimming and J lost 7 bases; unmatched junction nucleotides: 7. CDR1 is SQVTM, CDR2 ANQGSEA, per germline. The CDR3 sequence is CSVDSTGGGQPQHF. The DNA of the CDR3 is TGCAGCGTTGATTCCACAGGGGGCGGGCAGCCCCAGCATTTT.

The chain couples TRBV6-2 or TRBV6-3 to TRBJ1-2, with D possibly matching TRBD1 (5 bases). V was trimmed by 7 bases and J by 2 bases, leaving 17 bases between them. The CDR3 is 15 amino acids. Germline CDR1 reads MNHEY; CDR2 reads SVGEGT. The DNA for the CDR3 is TGTGCCAGCAAACCAACCGGGACGGCCAACTATGGCTACACCTTC. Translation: CASKPTGTANYGYTF.

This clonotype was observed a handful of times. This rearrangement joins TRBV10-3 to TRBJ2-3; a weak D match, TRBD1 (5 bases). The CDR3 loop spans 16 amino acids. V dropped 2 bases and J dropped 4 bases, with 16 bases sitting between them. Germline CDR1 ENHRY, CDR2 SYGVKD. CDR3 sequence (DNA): TGTGCCATCAGTGAGGAGACAGCAGGTAGATCAGATACGCAGTATTTT. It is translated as CAISEETAGRSDTQYF.

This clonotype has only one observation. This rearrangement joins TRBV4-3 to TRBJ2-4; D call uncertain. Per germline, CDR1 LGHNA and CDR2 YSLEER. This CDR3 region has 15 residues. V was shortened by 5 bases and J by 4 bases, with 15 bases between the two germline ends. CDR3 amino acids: CASSALWLEKNIQYF. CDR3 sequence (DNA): TGCGCCAGCAGCGCCCTTTGGCTGGAGAAAAACATTCAGTACTTC.

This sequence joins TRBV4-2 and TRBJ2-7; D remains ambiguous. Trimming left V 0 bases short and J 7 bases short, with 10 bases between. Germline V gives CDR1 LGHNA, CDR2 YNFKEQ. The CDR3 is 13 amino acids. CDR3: CASSQDLSPEQYF. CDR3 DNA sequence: TGTGCCAGCAGCCAAGACCTATCCCCGGAGCAGTACTTC.

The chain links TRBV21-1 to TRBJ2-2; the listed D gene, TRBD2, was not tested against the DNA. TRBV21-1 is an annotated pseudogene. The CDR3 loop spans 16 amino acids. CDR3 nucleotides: TGTGCCAGCAGCAAAGGGGGACTACCGGGCACCGGGGAGCTGTTTTTT. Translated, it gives CASSKGGLPGTGELFF.

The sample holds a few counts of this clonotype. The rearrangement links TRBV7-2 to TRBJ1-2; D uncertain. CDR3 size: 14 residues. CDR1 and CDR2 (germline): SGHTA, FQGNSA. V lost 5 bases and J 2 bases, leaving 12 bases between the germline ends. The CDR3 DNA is TGTGCCAGCAGCGAAACTCCGGGGAACTATGGCTACACCTTC. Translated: CASSETPGNYGYTF.

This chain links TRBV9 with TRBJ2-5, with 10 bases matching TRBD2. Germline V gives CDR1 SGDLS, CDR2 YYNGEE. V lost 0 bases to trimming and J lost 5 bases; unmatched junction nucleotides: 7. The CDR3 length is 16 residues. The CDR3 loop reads CASSVGLAGVLETQYF. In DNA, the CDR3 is TGTGCCAGCAGCGTAGGCCTAGCGGGAGTTCTGGAGACCCAGTACTTC. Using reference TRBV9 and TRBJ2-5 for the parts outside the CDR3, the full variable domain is DSGVTQTPKHLITATGQRVTLRCSPRSGDLSVYWYQQSLDQGLQFLIQYYNGEERAKGNILERFSAQQFPDLHSELNLSSLELGDSALYFCASSVGLAGVLETQYFGPGTRLLVL.

The CDR3 region has the DNA TGTGCCAGCAGTCCGGCCCGCGGCCCGGCAGAGACCCAGTACTTC. Encoded protein: CASSPARGPAETQYF. The chain recombines TRBV6-5 with TRBJ2-7; no definite D call. The end of the DNA aligns better with TRBJ2-5, so the J call may be wrong. CDR1 is MNHEY and CDR2 is SVGAGI in the germline V gene. The CDR3 is 15 residues long.

CDR3 residues: CSARDWQGGTEAFF. CDR3 coding DNA: TGCAGTGCTAGAGATTGGCAGGGAGGGACTGAAGCTTTCTTT. V gene TRBV20-1 combines with J gene TRBJ1-1; D may be TRBD1 (5 bases). Germline values: CDR1 DFQATT, CDR2 SNEGSKA (reference sequence). There are 14 residues in the CDR3. V lost 0 bases to trimming and J lost 5 bases, with 13 bases between them.

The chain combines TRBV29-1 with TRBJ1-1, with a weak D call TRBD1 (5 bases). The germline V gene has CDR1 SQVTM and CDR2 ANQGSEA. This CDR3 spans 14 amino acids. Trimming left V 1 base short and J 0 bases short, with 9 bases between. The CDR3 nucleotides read TGCAGCGTTGAAGTCCAGGGCATGAACACTGAAGCTTTCTTT. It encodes CSVEVQGMNTEAFF.

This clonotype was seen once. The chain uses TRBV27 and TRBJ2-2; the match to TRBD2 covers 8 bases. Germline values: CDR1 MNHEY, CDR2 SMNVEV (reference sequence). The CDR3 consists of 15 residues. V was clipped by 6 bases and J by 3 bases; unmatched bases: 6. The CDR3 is CASRNGRAYTGELFF. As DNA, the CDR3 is TGTGCCAGCAGAAACGGGAGGGCGTACACCGGGGAGCTGTTTTTT.

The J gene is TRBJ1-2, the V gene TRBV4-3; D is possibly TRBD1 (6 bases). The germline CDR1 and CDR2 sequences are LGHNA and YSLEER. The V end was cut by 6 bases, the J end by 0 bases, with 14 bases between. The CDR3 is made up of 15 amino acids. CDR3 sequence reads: CASSLNRAANYGYTF. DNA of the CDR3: TGCGCCAGCAGTCTGAACAGGGCCGCTAACTATGGCTACACCTTC.

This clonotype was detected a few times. The CDR3 DNA reads as TGTGCCAGCACCGACGGGCTAGCGGGGACTAGCTCCTACAATGAGCAGTTCTTC. This codes for CASTDGLAGTSSYNEQFF. This chain joins TRBV21-1 and TRBJ2-1; the table's D call, TRBD2, has no DNA check behind it. TRBV21-1 is termed a pseudogene. This CDR3 comprises 18 residues.

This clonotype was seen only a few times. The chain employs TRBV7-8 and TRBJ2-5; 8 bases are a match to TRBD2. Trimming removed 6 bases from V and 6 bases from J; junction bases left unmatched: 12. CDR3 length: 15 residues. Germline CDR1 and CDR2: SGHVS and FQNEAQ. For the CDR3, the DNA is TGTGCCAGCAGTCAACGGGGGGGCCTTTGGCAGACCCAGTACTTC. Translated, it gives CASSQRGGLWQTQYF.

CDR3: CAISPGALSSYNSPLHF. CDR3 sequence (DNA): TGTGCCATCAGCCCAGGGGCCCTGAGCTCCTATAATTCACCCCTCCACTTT. The chain recombines TRBV10-3 with TRBJ1-6; weak D call: TRBD1 (6 bases). V was cut by 6 bases and J by 0 bases, with 15 bases left in between. This CDR3 is 17 amino acids long. CDR1 and CDR2 from the germline V gene are ENHRY and SYGVKD.

In nucleotides, the CDR3 is TGCAGCGTTGCTATTGGGAATGAGCAGTTCTTC. It specifies CSVAIGNEQFF. The chain has TRBV29-1 and TRBJ2-1; no clear D gene. The ends were cut back, 4 bases at V and 7 bases at J, with 8 bases in the middle. The CDR3 length is 11 residues. Per germline, CDR1 SQVTM and CDR2 ANQGSEA.

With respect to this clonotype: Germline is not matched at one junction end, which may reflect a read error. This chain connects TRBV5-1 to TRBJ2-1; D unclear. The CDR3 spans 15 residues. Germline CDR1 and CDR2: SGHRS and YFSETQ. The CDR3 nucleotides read TGCACCAGCAGACCCCAACACCGCTCCTACAATGAGCAGTTCTTC. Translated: CTSRPQHRSYNEQFF.